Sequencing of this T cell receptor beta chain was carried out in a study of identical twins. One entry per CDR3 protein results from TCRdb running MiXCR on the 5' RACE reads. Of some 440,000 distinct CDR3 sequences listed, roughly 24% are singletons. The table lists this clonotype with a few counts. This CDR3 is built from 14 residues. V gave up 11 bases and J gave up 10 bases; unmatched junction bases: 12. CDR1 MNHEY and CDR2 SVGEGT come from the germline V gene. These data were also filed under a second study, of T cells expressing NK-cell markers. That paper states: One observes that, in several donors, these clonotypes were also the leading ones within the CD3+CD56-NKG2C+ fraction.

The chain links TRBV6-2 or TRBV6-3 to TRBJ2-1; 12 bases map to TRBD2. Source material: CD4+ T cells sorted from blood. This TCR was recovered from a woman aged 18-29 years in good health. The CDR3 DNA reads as TGTGCCGCCTCGCGGACTAGCGGGGTAGGAGAGCAGTTCTTC. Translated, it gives CAASRTSGVGEQFF.